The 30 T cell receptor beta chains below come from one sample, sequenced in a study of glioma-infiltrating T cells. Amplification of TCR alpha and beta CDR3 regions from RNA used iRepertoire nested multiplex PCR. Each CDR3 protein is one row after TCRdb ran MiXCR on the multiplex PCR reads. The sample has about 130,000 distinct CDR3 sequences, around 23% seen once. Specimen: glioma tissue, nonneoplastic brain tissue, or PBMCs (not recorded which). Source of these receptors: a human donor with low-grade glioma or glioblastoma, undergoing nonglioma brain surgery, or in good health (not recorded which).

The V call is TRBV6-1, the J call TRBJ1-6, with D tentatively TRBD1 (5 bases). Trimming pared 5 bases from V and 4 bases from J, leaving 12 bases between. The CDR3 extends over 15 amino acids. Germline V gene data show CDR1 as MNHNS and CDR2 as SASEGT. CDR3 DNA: TGTGCCAGCAGTATCCGGGGCCAATATAATTCACCCCTCCACTTT. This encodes CASSIRGQYNSPLHF.

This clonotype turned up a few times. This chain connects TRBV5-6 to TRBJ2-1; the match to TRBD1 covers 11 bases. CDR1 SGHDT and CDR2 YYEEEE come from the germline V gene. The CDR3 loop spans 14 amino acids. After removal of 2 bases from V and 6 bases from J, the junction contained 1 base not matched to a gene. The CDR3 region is CASSFGTGGNEQFF. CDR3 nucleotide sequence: TGTGCCAGCAGCTTCGGGACAGGGGGCAATGAGCAGTTCTTC.

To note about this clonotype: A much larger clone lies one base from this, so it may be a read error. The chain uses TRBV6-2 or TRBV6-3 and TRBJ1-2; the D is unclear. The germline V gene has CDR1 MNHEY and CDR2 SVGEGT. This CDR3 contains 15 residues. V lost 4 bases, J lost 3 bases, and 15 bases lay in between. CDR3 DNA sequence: TGTGCCAGCAGTTCCCCCGGACGGTACTACTATGGCTACACCTTC. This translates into CASSSPGRYYYGYTF.

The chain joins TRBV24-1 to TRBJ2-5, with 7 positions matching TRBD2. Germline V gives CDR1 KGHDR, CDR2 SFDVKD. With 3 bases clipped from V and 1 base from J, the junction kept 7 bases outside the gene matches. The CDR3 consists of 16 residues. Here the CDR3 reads CATSDPSGEGQETQYF. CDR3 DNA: TGTGCCACCAGTGATCCCTCCGGGGAGGGCCAAGAGACCCAGTACTTC.

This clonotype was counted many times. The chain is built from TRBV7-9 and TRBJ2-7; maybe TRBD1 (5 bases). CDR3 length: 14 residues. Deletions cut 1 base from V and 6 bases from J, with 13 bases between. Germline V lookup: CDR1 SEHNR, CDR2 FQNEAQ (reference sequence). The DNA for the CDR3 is TGTGCCAGCAGCTTAGATGGGGCTGGCTCCGAGCAGTACGTC. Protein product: CASSLDGAGSEQYV.

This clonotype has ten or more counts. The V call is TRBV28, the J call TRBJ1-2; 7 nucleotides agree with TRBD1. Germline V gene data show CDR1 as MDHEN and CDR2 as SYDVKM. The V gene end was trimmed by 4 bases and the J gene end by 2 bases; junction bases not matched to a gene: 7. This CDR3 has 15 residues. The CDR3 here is CASSSIGGGNYGYTF. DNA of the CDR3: TGTGCCAGCAGTTCCATCGGAGGGGGCAACTATGGCTACACCTTC.

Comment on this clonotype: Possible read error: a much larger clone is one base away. The CDR3 loop is CASSSVTGELFF. The DNA of the CDR3 is TGTGCCAGCAGTTCTGTCACCGGGGAGCTGTTTTTT. V is TRBV12-3 or TRBV12-4 and J is TRBJ2-2; unclear D gene. The V gene lost 4 bases and the J gene lost 4 bases, with 4 bases spanning the gap. The CDR3 runs to 12 residues.

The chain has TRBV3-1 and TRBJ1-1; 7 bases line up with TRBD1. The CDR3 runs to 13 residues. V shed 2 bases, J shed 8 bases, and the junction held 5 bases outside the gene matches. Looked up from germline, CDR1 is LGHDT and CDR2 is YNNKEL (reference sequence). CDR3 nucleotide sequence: TGTGCCAGCAGCCAATCTGACAGGGTAGAAGCTTTCTTT. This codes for CASSQSDRVEAFF.

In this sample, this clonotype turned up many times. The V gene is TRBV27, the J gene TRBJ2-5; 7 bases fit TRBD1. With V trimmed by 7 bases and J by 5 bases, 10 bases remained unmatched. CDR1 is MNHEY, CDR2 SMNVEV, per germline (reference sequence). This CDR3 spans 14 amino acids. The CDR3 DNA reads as TGTGCCAGCACCCCGGGACAGCCGCATGAGACCCAGTACTTC. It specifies CASTPGQPHETQYF.

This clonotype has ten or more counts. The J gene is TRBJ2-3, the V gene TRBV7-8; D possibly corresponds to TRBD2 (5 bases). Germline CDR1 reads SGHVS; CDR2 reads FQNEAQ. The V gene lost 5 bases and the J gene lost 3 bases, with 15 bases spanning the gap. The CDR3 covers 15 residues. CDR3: CASSPRTGITDTQYF. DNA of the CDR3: TGTGCCAGCAGCCCGAGGACTGGTATAACAGATACGCAGTATTTT.

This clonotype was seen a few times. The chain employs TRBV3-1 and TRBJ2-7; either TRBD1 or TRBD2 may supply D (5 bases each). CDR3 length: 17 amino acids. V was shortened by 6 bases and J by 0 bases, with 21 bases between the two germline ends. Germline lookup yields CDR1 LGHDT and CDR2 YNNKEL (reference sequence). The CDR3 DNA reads TGTGCCAGCAGACCTCCATACCCGGGACGGCACTCCTACGAGCAGTACGTC. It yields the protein CASRPPYPGRHSYEQYV.

The CDR3 region is CASRGTGGQAFF. CDR3 in DNA: TGTGCCAGCAGAGGGACAGGGGGCCAAGCTTTCTTT. The V gene is TRBV9, the J gene TRBJ1-1, with 12 bases lining up with TRBD1. From germline, CDR1 is SGDLS and CDR2 YYNGEE. J was trimmed by 9 bases and V by 5 bases; bases with no gene match: 2. This CDR3 contains 12 residues.

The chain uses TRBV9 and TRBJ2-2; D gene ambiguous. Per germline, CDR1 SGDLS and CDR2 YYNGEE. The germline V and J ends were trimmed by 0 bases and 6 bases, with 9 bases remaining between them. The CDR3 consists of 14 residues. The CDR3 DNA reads TGTGCCAGCAGCGTAGAAGGGCTAGCCGGGGAGCTGTTTTTT. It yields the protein CASSVEGLAGELFF.

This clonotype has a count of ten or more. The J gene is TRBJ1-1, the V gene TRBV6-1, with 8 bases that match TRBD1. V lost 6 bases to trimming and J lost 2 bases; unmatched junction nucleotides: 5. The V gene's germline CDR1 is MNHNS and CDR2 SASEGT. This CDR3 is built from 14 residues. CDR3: CASRLGQVNTEAFF. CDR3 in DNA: TGTGCCAGCAGGCTGGGACAGGTAAACACTGAAGCTTTCTTT.

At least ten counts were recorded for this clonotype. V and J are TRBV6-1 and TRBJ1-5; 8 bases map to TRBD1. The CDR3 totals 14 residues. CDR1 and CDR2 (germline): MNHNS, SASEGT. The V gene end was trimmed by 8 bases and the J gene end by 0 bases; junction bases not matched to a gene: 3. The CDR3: CASGQGTSNQPQHF. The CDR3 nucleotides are TGTGCCAGCGGACAGGGAACTAGCAATCAGCCCCAGCATTTT.

The CDR3 sequence is CASSQDWISVAGSETQYF. In DNA, the CDR3 is TGTGCCAGCAGCCAAGATTGGATTTCGGTAGCGGGGTCAGAGACCCAGTACTTC. V usage is TRBV14 and J usage is TRBJ2-5; TRBD2 matches 8 bases. Losses at the gene ends were 0 bases for V and 4 bases for J; bases not matched to a gene: 13. This CDR3 is built from 18 residues. Germline V CDR1 and CDR2: SGHDN, FVKESK.

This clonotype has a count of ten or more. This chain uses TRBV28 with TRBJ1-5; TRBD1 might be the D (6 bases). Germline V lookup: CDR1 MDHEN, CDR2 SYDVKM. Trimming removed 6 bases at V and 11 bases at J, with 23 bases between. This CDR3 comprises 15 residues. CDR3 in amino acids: CASRGATKAARAQHF. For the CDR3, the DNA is TGTGCCAGCAGGGGGGCCACCAAAGCCGCTAGGGCCCAGCATTTT.

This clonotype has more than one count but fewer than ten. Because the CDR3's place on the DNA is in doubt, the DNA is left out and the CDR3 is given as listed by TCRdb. The CDR3 spells CISVSEVTHTEAFF. The genes are TRBV7-5 and TRBJ1-1. TRBV7-5 is a documented pseudogene. From its first to its last residue, the CDR3 has 14 amino acids.

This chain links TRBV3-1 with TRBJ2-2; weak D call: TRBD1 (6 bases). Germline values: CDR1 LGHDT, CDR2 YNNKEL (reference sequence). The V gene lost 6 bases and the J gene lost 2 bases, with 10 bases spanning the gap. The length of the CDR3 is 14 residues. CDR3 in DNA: TGTGCCAGCAGAGCACAGGGTAACACCGGGGAGCTGTTTTTT. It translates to CASRAQGNTGELFF.

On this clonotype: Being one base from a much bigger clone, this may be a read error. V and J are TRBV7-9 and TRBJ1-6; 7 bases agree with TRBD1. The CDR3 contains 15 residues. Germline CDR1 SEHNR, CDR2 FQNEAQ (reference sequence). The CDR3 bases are TGTGACAGCAGCGCCCCGGGACAGCTCTATTCACCCCTCCACTTT. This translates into CDSSAPGQLYSPLHF.

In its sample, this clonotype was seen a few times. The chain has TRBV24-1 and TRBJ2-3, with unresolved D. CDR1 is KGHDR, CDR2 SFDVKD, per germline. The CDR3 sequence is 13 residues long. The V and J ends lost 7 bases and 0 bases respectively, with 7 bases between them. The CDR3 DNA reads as TGTGCCACCAGGTGGGGTAGCACAGATACGCAGTATTTT. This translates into CATRWGSTDTQYF.

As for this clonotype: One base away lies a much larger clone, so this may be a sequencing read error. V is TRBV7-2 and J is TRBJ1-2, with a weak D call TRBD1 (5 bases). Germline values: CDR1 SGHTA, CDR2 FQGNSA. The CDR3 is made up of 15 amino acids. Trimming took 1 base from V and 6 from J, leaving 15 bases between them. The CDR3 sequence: CASSLVGRAGDGYTF. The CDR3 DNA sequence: TGTGCCAGCAGCTTAGTGGGCAGGGCGGGAGATGGCTACACCTTC. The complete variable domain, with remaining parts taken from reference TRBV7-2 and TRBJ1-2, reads GAGVSQSPSNKVTEKGKDVELRCDPISGHTALYWYRQSLGQGLEFLIYFQGNSAPDKSGLPSDRFSAERTGGSVSTLTIQRTQQEDSAVYLCASSLVGRAGDGYTFGSGTRLTVV.

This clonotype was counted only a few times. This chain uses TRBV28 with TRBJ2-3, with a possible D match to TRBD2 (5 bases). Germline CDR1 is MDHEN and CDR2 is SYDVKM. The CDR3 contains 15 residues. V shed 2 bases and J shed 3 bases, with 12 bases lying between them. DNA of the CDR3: TGTGCCAGCAGTTTAGGGCCCCGGGGTACAGATACGCAGTATTTT. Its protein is CASSLGPRGTDTQYF.

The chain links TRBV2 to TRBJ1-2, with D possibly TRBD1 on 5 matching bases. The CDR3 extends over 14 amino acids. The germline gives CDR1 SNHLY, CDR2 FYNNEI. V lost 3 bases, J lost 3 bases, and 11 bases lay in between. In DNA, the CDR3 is TGTGCCAGCAGTGACAGGGTGGCGGACTATGGCTACACCTTC. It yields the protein CASSDRVADYGYTF.

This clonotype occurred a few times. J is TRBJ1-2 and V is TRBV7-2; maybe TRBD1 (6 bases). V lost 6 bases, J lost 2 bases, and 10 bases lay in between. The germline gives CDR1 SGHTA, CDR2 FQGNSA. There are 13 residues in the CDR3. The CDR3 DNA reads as TGTGCCAGCAGTTTCGACAGGAACTATGGCTACACCTTC. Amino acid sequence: CASSFDRNYGYTF.

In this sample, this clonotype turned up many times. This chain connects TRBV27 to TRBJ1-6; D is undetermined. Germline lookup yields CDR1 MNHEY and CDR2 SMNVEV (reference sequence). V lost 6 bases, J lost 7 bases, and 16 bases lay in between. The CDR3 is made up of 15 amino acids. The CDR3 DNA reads TGTGCCAGCAGCCCGACACCGCATGACAATTCACCCCTCCACTTT. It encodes CASSPTPHDNSPLHF.

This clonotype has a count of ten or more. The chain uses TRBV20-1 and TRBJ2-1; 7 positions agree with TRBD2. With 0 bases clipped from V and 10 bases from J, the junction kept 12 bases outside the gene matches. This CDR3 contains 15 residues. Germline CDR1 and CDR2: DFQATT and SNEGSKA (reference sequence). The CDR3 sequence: CSARDGKGAGSEQFF. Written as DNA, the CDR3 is TGCAGTGCTAGAGATGGTAAGGGAGCGGGGTCGGAGCAGTTCTTC.

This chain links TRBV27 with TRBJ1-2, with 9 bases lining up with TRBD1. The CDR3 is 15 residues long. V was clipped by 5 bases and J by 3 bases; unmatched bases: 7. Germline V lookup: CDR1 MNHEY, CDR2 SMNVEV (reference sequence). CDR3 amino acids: CASSLYRGLDYGYTF. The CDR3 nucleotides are TGTGCCAGCAGTCTCTACAGGGGGCTCGACTATGGCTACACCTTC.

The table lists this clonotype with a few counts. DNA of the CDR3: TGTGCCAGCAGCTCCGGGGGGCGCGTCGAGCAGTACGTC. Its translation is CASSSGGRVEQYV. The chain uses TRBV11-1 and TRBJ2-7, with D perhaps matching TRBD2 (7 bases). The V gene lost 4 bases and the J gene lost 6 bases, with 13 bases spanning the gap. CDR1 is SGHAT and CDR2 is FQDESV in the germline V gene (reference sequence). The CDR3 is 13 amino acids.

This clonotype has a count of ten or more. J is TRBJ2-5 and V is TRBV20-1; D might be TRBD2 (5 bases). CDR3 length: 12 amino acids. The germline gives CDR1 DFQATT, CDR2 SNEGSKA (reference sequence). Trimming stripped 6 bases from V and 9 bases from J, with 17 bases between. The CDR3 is CSAPTGLGAQYF. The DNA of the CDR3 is TGCAGTGCCCCGACTGGTCTGGGAGCCCAGTACTTC.